This T cell receptor (beta chain) emerged from a study of OX40 agonist ivuxolimab in advanced cancers. Anyone with autoimmune disease history or systemic immunosuppression was excluded. Assay used: immunoSEQ multiplex PCR; TCRdb lists only in-frame clones, some missing. The sample records about 98,000 clones, 87% being singletons. The CDR3 totals 15 residues. The trim removed 0 bases at V and 1 base at J, leaving 2 bases unmatched. Germline lookup yields CDR1 SGHRS and CDR2 YFSETQ. The clonotype was recovered from an adult with an advanced solid tumor such as melanoma, head and neck, liver or kidney cancer. The specimen comprised CD4+ or CD8+ T cells sorted from blood, sampled in a trial of the OX40 agonist ivuxolimab. J is TRBJ1-1 and V is TRBV5-1, with 8 bases aligning to TRBD1. The CDR3 coding sequence is TGCGCCAGCAGCTTGGGGACAGGGTCGAACACTGAAGCTTTCTTT. As protein: CASSLGTGSNTEAFF. Full variable domain (rest looked up from reference TRBV5-1 and TRBJ1-1): KAGVTQTPRYLIKTRGQQVTLSCSPISGHRSVSWYQQTPGQGLQFLFEYFSETQRNKGNFPGRFSGRQFSNSRSEMNVSTLELGDSALYLCASSLGTGSNTEAFFGQGTRLTVV.